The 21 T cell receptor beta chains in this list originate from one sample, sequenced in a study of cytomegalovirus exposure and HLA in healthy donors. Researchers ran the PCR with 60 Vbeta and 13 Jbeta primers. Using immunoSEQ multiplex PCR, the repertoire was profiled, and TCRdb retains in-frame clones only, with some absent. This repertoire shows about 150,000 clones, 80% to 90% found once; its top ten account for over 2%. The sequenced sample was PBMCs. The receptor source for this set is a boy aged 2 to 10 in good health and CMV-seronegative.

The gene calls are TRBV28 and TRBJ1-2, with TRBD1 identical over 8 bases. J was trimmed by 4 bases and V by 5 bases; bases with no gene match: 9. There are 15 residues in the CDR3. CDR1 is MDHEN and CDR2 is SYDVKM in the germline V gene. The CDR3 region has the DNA TGTGCCAGCAGTCGGACAGGGACGAGAGCCTATGGCTACACCTTC. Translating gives CASSRTGTRAYGYTF.

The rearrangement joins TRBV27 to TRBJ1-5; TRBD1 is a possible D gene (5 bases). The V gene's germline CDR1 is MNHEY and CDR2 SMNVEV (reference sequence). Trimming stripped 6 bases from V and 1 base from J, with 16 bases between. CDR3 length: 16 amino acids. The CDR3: CASSPMRGTSNQPQHF. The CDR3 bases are TGTGCCAGCAGCCCGATGCGGGGGACCAGCAATCAGCCCCAGCATTTT.

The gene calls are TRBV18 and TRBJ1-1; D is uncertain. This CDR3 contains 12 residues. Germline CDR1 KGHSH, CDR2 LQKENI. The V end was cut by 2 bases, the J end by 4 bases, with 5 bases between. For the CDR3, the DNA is TGTGCCAGCTCACCATCGGGCACTGAAGCTTTCTTT. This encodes CASSPSGTEAFF. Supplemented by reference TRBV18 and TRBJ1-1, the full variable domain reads NAGVMQNPRHLVRRRGQEARLRCSPMKGHSHVYWYRQLPEEGLKFMVYLQKENIIDESGMPKERFSAEFPKEGPSILRIQQVVRGDSAAYFCASSPSGTEAFFGQGTRLTVV.

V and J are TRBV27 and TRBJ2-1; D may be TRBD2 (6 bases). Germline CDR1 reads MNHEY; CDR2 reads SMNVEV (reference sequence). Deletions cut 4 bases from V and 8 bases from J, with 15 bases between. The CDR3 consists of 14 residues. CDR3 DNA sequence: TGTGCCAGCAGTTGGGGCAGCGGGCACTATGAGCAGTTCTTC. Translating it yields CASSWGSGHYEQFF.

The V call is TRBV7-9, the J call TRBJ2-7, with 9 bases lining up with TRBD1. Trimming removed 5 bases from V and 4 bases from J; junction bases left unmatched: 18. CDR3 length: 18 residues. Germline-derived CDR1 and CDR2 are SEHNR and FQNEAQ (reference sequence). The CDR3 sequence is CASSPSGTGRLVSYEQYF. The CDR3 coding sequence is TGTGCCAGCAGCCCATCGGGGACAGGGCGGCTAGTTTCGTACGAGCAGTACTTC.

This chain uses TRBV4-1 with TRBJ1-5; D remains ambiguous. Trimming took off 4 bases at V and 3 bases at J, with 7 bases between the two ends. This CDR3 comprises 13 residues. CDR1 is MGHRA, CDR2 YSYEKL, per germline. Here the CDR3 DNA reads TGCGCCAGCAGCCGTCAGTACAATCAGCCCCAGCATTTT. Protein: CASSRQYNQPQHF.

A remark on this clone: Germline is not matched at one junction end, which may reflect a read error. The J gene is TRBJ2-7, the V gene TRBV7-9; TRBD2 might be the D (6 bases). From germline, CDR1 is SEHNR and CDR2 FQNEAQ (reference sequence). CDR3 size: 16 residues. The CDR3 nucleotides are TGTTCCAGCAGCCCTCCCCTGGAGGAGGGCCACTACGAGCAGTACTTC. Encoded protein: CSSSPPLEEGHYEQYF.

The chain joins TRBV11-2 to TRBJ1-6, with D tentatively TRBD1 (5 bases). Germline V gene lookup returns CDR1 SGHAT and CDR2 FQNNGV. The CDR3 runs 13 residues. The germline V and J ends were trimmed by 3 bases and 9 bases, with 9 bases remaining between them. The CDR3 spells CASSFSDSSPLHF. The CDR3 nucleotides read TGTGCCAGCAGCTTTTCTGACAGTTCACCCCTCCACTTT.

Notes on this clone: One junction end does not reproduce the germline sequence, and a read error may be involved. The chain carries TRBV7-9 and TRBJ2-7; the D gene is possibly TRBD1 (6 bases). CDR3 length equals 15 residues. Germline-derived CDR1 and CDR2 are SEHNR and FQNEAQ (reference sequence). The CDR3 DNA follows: TGTTCCAGCAGCCCCCGCCAGGGGCCTTCCTACGAGCAGTACTTC. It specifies CSSSPRQGPSYEQYF.

The CDR3 sequence: CASSAGVGTDTQYF. The CDR3 DNA follows: TGTGCCAGTAGTGCCGGGGTAGGGACAGATACGCAGTATTTT. The chain combines TRBV19 with TRBJ2-3, with D possibly being TRBD2 (5 bases). With 5 bases removed from V and 3 bases from J, the gap between germline ends came to 12 bases. This CDR3 comprises 14 residues. In germline, CDR1 is LNHDA, CDR2 SQIVND (reference sequence). Looking up the rest from reference TRBV19 and TRBJ2-3 gives the full variable domain: DGGITQSPKYLFRKEGQNVTLSCEQNLNHDAMYWYRQDPGQGLRLIYYSQIVNDFQKGDIAEGYSVSREKKESFPLTVTSAQKNPTAFYLCASSAGVGTDTQYFGPGTRLTVL.

The CDR3 DNA reads TGTGCCAGCAGTTCCGACAGGGAACCCTACGAGCAGTACTTC. Translation gives CASSSDREPYEQYF. V and J are TRBV6-4 and TRBJ2-7; 7 bases are a match to TRBD1. V was clipped by 5 bases and J by 2 bases; unmatched bases: 6. CDR1 is MRHNA, CDR2 SNTAGT, per germline. The CDR3 loop spans 14 amino acids.

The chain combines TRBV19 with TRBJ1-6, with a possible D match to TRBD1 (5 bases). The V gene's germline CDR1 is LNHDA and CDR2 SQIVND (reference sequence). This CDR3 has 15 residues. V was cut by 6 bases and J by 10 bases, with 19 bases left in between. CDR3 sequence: CASRAPSGARSPLHF. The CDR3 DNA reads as TGTGCCAGTAGAGCACCCAGTGGGGCAAGGTCACCCCTCCACTTT.

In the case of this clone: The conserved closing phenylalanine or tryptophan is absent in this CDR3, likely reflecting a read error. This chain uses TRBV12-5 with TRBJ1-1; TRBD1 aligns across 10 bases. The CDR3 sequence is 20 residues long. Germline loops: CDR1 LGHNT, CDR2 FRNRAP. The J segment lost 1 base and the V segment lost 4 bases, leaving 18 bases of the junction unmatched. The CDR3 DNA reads TGTGCTAGTGGTTACCAGGGACAGGGGCTAGCCGGTCCGAGGAACACTGAAGCTTTCCTT. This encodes CASGYQGQGLAGPRNTEAFL.

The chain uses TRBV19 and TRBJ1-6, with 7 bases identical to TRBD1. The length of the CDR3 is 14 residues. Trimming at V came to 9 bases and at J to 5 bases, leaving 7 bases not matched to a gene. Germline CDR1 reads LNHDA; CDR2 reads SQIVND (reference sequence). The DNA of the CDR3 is TGTGCCAGCAAAAGACAGGGTGATAATTCACCCCTCCACTTT. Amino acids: CASKRQGDNSPLHF.

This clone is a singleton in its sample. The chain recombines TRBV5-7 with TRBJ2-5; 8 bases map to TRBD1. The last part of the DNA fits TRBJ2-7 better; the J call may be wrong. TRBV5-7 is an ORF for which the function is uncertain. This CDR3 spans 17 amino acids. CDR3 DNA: TGTGCCAGCAGCTTGAATAGGAGGACAGGGCTTCGCTACGAGCAGTACTTC. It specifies CASSLNRRTGLRYEQYF.

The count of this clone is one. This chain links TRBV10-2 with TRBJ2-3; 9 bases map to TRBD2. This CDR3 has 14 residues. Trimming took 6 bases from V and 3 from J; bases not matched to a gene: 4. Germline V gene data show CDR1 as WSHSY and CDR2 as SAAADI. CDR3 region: CASRLAGETDTQYF. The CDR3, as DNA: TGCGCCAGCAGATTAGCGGGAGAAACAGATACGCAGTATTTT.

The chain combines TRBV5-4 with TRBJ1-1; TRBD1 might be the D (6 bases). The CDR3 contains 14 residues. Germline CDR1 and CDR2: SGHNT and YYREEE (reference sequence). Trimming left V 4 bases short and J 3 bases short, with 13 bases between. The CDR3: CASSVLGQYTEAFF. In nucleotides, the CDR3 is TGTGCCAGCAGCGTTTTGGGACAATACACTGAAGCTTTCTTT.

The CDR3 here is CASSLGGDNSPLHF. CDR3 sequence (DNA): TGTGCCAGCAGTTTGGGGGGAGATAATTCACCCCTCCACTTT. V is TRBV28 and J is TRBJ1-6; a possible D gene is TRBD1 (5 bases). The germline gives CDR1 MDHEN, CDR2 SYDVKM. V was clipped by 3 bases and J by 5 bases, with 8 bases between them. CDR3 length equals 14 residues. The complete variable domain, with remaining parts taken from reference TRBV28 and TRBJ1-6, reads DVKVTQSSRYLVKRTGEKVFLECVQDMDHENMFWYRQDPGLGLRLIYFSYDVKMKEKGDIPEGYSVSREKKERFSLILESASTNQTSMYLCASSLGGDNSPLHFGNGTRLTVT.

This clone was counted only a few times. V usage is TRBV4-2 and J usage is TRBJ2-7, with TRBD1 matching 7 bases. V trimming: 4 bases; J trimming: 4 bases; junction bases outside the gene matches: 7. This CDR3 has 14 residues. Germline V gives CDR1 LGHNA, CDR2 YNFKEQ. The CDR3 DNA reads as TGTGCCAGCAGCCTCACGTTGACAGGGTACGAGCAGTACTTC. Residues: CASSLTLTGYEQYF.

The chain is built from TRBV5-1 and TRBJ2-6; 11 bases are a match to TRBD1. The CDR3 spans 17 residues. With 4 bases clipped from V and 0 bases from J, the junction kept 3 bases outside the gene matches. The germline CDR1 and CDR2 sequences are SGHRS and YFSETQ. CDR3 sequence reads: CASSLGTGGSGANVLTF. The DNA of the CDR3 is TGCGCCAGCAGCCTCGGGACAGGGGGCTCTGGGGCCAACGTCCTGACTTTC. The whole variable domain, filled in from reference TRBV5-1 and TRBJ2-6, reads KAGVTQTPRYLIKTRGQQVTLSCSPISGHRSVSWYQQTPGQGLQFLFEYFSETQRNKGNFPGRFSGRQFSNSRSEMNVSTLELGDSALYLCASSLGTGGSGANVLTFGAGSRLTVL.

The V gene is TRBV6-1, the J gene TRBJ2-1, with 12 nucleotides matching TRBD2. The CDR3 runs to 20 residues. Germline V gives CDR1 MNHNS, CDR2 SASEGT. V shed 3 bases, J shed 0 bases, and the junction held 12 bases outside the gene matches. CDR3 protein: CASSDLAGLAGGISYNEQFF. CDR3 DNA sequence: TGTGCCAGCAGTGACCTAGCAGGTCTAGCGGGGGGGATCTCCTACAATGAGCAGTTCTTC.